A single sample is the source of the 20 T cell receptor beta chains below, sequenced in a study of cytotoxic CD8 clonotypes in ibrutinib-treated CLL. Libraries were prepared by immunoSEQ multiplex PCR; TCRdb keeps only in-frame clonotypes and omits some of them. The data hold approximately 320,000 clones, with over 55% observed a single time. The specimen was PBMCs, collected after 36 months of ibrutinib treatment. These TCRs come from a human donor with chronic lymphocytic leukemia.

The chain is built from TRBV2 and TRBJ2-5; a possible D gene is TRBD1 (6 bases). CDR1 and CDR2 (germline): SNHLY, FYNNEI. CDR3 length: 13 amino acids. V lost 6 bases and J lost 5, with 13 bases in between. CDR3 in amino acids: CASRAGQMETQYF. CDR3 coding DNA: TGTGCCAGCAGGGCCGGACAGATGGAGACCCAGTACTTC.

The chain links TRBV27 to TRBJ1-2; D remains unclear. V gave up 4 bases and J gave up 6 bases, with 12 bases separating them. Germline V gene data show CDR1 as MNHEY and CDR2 as SMNVEV (reference sequence). CDR3 size: 13 residues. CDR3 residues: CASSYTLGDGYTF. The DNA for the CDR3 is TGTGCCAGCAGTTACACCCTGGGTGATGGCTACACCTTC.

The rearrangement uses TRBV2 and TRBJ2-1; D remains ambiguous. V was clipped by 2 bases and J by 4 bases, with 12 bases between them. Germline V gene data show CDR1 as SNHLY and CDR2 as FYNNEI. The CDR3 runs 15 residues. CDR3 coding DNA: TGTGCCAGCAGTGAACACCCTAAGAGGTACAATGAGCAGTTCTTC. This codes for CASSEHPKRYNEQFF.

This chain uses TRBV6-1 with TRBJ1-2; 7 bases map to TRBD1. In germline, CDR1 is MNHNS, CDR2 SASEGT. With V trimmed by 3 bases and J by 3 bases, 16 bases remained unmatched. CDR3 length: 18 amino acids. CDR3 in DNA: TGTGCCAGCAGTGATTTCGTGACAGGGATTTTTGTTGACTATGGCTACACCTTC. Translating gives CASSDFVTGIFVDYGYTF.

The chain has TRBV7-6 and TRBJ2-7; 7 bases match TRBD1. CDR3 size: 14 residues. V shed 0 bases and J 5 bases; nucleotides not matched to a gene: 4. Germline assignment: CDR1 SGHVS and CDR2 FNYEAQ. The CDR3 nucleotides are TGTGCCAGCAGCTTAGCTGACAGGGTAGACGAGCAGTACTTC. Amino acids: CASSLADRVDEQYF.

This clone has a single count. The chain links TRBV5-1 to TRBJ1-5; D remains ambiguous. From germline, CDR1 is SGHRS and CDR2 YFSETQ. V lost 2 bases to trimming and J lost 5 bases, with 11 bases between them. The CDR3 runs to 14 residues. CDR3 sequence (DNA): TGCGCCAGCAGCTTTGACGGAATGGATCAGCCCCAGCATTTT. Translating it yields CASSFDGMDQPQHF.

V gene TRBV19 combines with J gene TRBJ2-7, with 8 bases lining up with TRBD2. In germline, CDR1 is LNHDA, CDR2 SQIVND (reference sequence). Trimming cost V 3 bases and J 3 bases; bases outside gene matches: 7. The CDR3 loop spans 15 amino acids. This chain's CDR3 is CASSIFSGSGYEQYF. CDR3 sequence (DNA): TGTGCCAGTAGTATCTTCAGCGGGAGTGGCTACGAGCAGTACTTC.

CDR3 nucleotide sequence: TGTGCCAGCAGCGCCAAGACAGGGCCGGGCGGTGTGCAGTACTTC. This translates into CASSAKTGPGGVQYF. The chain uses TRBV9 and TRBJ2-7, with 7 nucleotides matching TRBD1. Per the germline V gene, CDR1 is SGDLS and CDR2 is YYNGEE. V shed 3 bases and J 9 bases; nucleotides not matched to a gene: 15. CDR3 length: 15 amino acids.

The chain carries TRBV10-2 and TRBJ2-3; 8 bases line up with TRBD2. V lost 9 bases and J lost 2; bases outside the gene matches: 13. CDR1 is WSHSY and CDR2 is SAAADI in the germline V gene. CDR3 length: 16 amino acids. CDR3 bases: TGCGCCAGTCAGACCGGGGGGGCCGGAAACACAGATACGCAGTATTTT. Translated, it gives CASQTGGAGNTDTQYF.

This rearrangement joins TRBV29-1 to TRBJ1-4; unclear D gene. The V end lost 8 bases, the J end lost 5 bases, and 15 bases lay between the germline ends. Per the germline V gene, CDR1 is SQVTM and CDR2 is ANQGSEA. The CDR3 loop spans 13 amino acids. CDR3 sequence reads: CSPRRVWNEKLFF. CDR3 nucleotide sequence: TGCAGCCCACGACGGGTATGGAATGAAAAACTGTTTTTT.

This clone has a handful of counts. The V and J genes are TRBV2 and TRBJ1-6; weak D call: TRBD1 (6 bases). The V end was cut by 6 bases, the J end by 7 bases, with 13 bases between. The CDR3 covers 14 residues. The germline V gene encodes CDR1 SNHLY and CDR2 FYNNEI. In DNA, the CDR3 is TGTGCCAGCAGGGCCACCACAGGGAATTCACCCCTCCACTTT. It encodes CASRATTGNSPLHF.

This clone was picked up a small number of times. The chain combines TRBV29-1 with TRBJ2-3; 9 bases line up with TRBD2. The CDR3 totals 14 residues. Germline assignment: CDR1 SQVTM and CDR2 ANQGSEA. The V and J ends lost 7 bases and 6 bases, in that order; junction bases with no gene match: 11. The CDR3 spells CSAKAGGPWDTQYF. In DNA form, the CDR3 reads TGCAGCGCCAAAGCGGGAGGCCCCTGGGATACGCAGTATTTT.

CDR3: CASSLARTGVGSYTF. The CDR3 nucleotides read TGCGCCAGCAGCTTGGCTCGGACAGGGGTTGGGAGCTACACCTTC. The chain employs TRBV5-1 and TRBJ1-2; 9 positions agree with TRBD1. V was pared by 0 bases and J by 9 bases, with 9 bases of the junction left unmatched. The CDR3 has 15 residues. Germline assignment: CDR1 SGHRS and CDR2 YFSETQ.

The rearrangement links TRBV5-5 to TRBJ1-4; D gene uncertain. V was cut by 3 bases and J by 0 bases, with 6 bases left in between. CDR3 length equals 14 residues. The germline V gene has CDR1 SGHKS and CDR2 YYEKEE (reference sequence). The CDR3 DNA reads as TGTGCCAGCAGCTCGAGGGCAACTAATGAAAAACTGTTTTTT. Translated: CASSSRATNEKLFF.

The chain uses TRBV5-5 and TRBJ1-5; no clear D gene. The V end was cut by 6 bases, the J end by 0 bases, with 16 bases between. CDR3 length equals 16 residues. Per the germline V gene, CDR1 is SGHKS and CDR2 is YYEKEE (reference sequence). This CDR3 reads CASTKDGLYSNQPQHF. Written as DNA, the CDR3 is TGTGCCAGCACCAAGGACGGCCTTTATAGCAATCAGCCCCAGCATTTT.

This clone has just a few counts. This chain links TRBV13 with TRBJ2-7; TRBD1 matches 9 bases. Losses at the gene ends were 5 bases for V and 3 bases for J; bases not matched to a gene: 8. Germline loops: CDR1 PRHDT, CDR2 FYEKMQ (reference sequence). The CDR3 is 15 amino acids. CDR3 nucleotide sequence: TGTGCCAGCAGCGGAATGGACAGGGGACACTACGAGCAGTACTTC. Translated: CASSGMDRGHYEQYF. Drawing the rest from reference TRBV13 and TRBJ2-7, the complete variable domain is AAGVIQSPRHLIKEKRETATLKCYPIPRHDTVYWYQQGPGQDPQFLISFYEKMQSDKGSIPDRFSAQQFSDYHSELNMSSLELGDSALYFCASSGMDRGHYEQYFGPGTRLTVT.

The chain combines TRBV18 with TRBJ1-2; TRBD1 might be the D (5 bases). The CDR3 has 13 amino acids. Germline CDR1 is KGHSH and CDR2 is LQKENI. V was cut by 6 bases and J by 8 bases, with 16 bases left in between. CDR3 nucleotide sequence: TGTGCCAGCTCGCGCCCCGGGACGGACGGCTACACCTTC. Translation: CASSRPGTDGYTF. The full variable domain, its missing parts supplied by reference TRBV18 and TRBJ1-2, is NAGVMQNPRHLVRRRGQEARLRCSPMKGHSHVYWYRQLPEEGLKFMVYLQKENIIDESGMPKERFSAEFPKEGPSILRIQQVVRGDSAAYFCASSRPGTDGYTFGSGTRLTVV.

The chain combines TRBV18 with TRBJ1-2; 11 bases align to TRBD1. The CDR3 has 18 amino acids. CDR1 and CDR2 (germline): KGHSH, LQKENI. The trim removed 0 bases at V and 4 bases at J, leaving 10 bases unmatched. The CDR3, as DNA: TGTGCCAGCTCACCACCTTTTGGACAGGGGGCGCCTGGCTATGGCTACACCTTC. Translation gives CASSPPFGQGAPGYGYTF.

The chain carries TRBV27 and TRBJ2-7, with no clear D. Deletions cut 2 bases from V and 2 bases from J, with 13 bases between. The CDR3 runs 15 residues. From germline, CDR1 is MNHEY and CDR2 SMNVEV (reference sequence). The CDR3 is CASSLGRMLPYEQYF. The CDR3 DNA is TGTGCCAGCAGTTTAGGACGGATGTTACCCTACGAGCAGTACTTC.

As DNA, the CDR3 is TGTGCCAGCAGCTCCCGGACAGGAGCCACCTACGAGCAGTACTTC. It encodes CASSSRTGATYEQYF. V usage is TRBV7-2 and J usage is TRBJ2-7; 7 bases fit TRBD1. This CDR3 comprises 15 residues. V lost 4 bases to trimming and J lost 2 bases; unmatched junction nucleotides: 8. Germline CDR1 and CDR2: SGHTA and FQGNSA.